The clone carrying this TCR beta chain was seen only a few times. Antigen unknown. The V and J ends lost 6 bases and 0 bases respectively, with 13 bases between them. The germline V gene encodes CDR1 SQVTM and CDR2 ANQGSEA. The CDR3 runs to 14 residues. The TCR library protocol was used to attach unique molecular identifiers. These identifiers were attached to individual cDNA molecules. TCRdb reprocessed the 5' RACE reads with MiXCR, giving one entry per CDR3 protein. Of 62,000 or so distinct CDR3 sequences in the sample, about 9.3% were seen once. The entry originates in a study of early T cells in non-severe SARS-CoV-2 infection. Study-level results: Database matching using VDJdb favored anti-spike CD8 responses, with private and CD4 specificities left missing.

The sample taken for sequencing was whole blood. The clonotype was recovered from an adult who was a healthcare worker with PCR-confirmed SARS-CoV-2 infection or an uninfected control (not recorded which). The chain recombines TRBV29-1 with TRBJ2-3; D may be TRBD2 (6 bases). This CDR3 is CSVKSGTSTDTQYF. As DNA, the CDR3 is TGCAGCGTAAAATCTGGGACTAGCACAGATACGCAGTATTTT.